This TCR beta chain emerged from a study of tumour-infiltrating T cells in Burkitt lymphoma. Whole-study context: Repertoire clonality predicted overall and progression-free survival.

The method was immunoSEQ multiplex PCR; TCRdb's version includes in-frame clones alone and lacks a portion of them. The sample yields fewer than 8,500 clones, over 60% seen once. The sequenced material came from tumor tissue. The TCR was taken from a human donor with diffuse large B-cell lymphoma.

CDR3 bases: TGCGCCAGCAGCTCCCGGACTAGCGGGGGCTACGAGCAGTACTTC. Translation: CASSSRTSGGYEQYF. The V call is TRBV5-1, the J call TRBJ2-7; 13 nucleotides align to TRBD2. The CDR3 loop spans 15 amino acids. Germline V gene lookup returns CDR1 SGHRS and CDR2 YFSETQ. The ends lost 3 bases at V and 3 bases at J; junction bases unmatched: 3.